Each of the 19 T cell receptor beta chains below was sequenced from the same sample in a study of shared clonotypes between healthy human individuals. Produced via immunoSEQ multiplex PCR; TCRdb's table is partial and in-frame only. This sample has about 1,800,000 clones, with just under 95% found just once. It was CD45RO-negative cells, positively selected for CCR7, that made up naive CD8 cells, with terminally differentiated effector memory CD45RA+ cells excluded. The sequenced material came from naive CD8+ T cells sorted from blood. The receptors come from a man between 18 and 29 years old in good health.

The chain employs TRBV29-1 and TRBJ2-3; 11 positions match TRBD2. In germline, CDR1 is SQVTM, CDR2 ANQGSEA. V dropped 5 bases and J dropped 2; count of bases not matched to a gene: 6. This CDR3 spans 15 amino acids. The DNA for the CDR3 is TGCAGCGTTACGGGGACTAGCGGAAACACAGATACGCAGTATTTT. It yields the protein CSVTGTSGNTDTQYF.

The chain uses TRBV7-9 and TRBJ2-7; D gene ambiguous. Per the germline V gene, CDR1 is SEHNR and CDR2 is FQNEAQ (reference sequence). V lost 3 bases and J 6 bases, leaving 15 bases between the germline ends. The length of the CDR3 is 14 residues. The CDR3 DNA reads TGTGCCAGCAGCTTGAAGTCAGGAGAATCCGAGCAGTACTTC. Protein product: CASSLKSGESEQYF.

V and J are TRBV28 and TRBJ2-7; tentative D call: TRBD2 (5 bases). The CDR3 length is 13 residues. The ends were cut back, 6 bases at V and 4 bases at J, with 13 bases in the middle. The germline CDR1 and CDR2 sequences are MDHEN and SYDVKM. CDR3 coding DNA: TGTGCCAGCAGGTCACTAGGGCTTTACGAGCAGTACTTC. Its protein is CASRSLGLYEQYF.

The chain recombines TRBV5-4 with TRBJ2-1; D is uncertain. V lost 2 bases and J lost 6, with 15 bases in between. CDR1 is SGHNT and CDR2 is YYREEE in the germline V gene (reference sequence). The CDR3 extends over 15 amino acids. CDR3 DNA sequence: TGTGCCAGCAGCTTAGACTTTAGTGAGGTCAATGAGCAGTTCTTC. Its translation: CASSLDFSEVNEQFF.

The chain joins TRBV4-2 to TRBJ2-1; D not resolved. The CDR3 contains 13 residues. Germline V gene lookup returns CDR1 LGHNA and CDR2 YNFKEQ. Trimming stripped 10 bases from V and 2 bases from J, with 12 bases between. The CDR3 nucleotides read TGTGCCACCGCAGACCCCCCCTACAATGAGCAGTTCTTC. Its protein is CATADPPYNEQFF.

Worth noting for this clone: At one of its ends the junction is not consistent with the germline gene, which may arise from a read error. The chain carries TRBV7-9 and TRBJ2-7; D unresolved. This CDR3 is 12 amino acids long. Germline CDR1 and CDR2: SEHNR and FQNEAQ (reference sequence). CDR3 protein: CASSSDSFEQYF. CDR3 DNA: TGTGCCAGCAGCTCTGATTCCTTCGAGCAGTACTTC.

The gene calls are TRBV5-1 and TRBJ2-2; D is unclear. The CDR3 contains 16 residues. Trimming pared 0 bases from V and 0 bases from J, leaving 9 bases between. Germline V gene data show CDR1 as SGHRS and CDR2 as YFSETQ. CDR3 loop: CASSLDQVANTGELFF. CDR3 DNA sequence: TGCGCCAGCAGCTTGGACCAGGTCGCGAACACCGGGGAGCTGTTTTTT.

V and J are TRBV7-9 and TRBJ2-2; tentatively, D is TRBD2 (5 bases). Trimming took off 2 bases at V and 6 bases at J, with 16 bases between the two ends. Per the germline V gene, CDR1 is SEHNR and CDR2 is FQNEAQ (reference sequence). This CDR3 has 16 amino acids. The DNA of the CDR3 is TGTGCCAGCAGCTTACTTGGGCTAGCCTTTTCCGGGGAGCTGTTTTTT. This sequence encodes CASSLLGLAFSGELFF.

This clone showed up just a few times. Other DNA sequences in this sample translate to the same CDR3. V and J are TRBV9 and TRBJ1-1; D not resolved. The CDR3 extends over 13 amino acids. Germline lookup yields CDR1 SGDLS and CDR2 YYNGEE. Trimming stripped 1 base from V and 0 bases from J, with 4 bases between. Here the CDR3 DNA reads TGTGCCAGCAGCGTATCAGTGAACACTGAAGCTTTCTTT. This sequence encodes CASSVSVNTEAFF.

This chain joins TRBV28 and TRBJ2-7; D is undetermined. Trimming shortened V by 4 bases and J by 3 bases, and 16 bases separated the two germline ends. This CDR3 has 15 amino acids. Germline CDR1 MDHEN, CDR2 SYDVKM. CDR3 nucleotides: TGTGCCAGCAGTTCGAACCACAAACGCAACTACGAGCAGTACTTC. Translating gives CASSSNHKRNYEQYF.

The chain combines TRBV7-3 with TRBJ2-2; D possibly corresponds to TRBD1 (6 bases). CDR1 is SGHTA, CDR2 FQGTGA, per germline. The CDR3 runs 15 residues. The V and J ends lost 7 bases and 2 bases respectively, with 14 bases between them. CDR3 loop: CASTLLGHNTGELFF. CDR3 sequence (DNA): TGTGCCAGCACCCTTCTGGGACATAACACCGGGGAGCTGTTTTTT.

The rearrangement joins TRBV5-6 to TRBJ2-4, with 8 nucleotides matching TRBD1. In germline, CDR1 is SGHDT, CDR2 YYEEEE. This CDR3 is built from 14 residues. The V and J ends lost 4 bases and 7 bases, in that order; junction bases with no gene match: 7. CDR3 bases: TGTGCCAGCAGCCCTCGGACAGGGTGGAACATTCAGTACTTC. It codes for CASSPRTGWNIQYF.

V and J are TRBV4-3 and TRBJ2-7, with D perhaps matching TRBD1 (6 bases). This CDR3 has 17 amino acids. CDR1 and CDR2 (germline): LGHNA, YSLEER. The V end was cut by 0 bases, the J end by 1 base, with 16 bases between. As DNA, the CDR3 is TGCGCCAGCAGCCAAGAGGGGGCCGGGACGGAATCCTACGAGCAGTACTTC. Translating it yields CASSQEGAGTESYEQYF.

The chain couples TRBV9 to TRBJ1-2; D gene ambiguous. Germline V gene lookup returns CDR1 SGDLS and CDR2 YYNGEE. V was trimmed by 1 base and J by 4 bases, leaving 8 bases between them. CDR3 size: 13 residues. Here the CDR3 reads CASSVSGIYGYTF. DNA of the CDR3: TGTGCCAGCAGCGTATCGGGAATCTATGGCTACACCTTC.

CDR3 bases: TGTGCCAGCAGCTCCCCAGGGGAATCCACCGGGGAGCTGTTTTTT. It is translated as CASSSPGESTGELFF. The chain carries TRBV7-9 and TRBJ2-2; perhaps TRBD1 as D (6 bases). CDR1 is SEHNR, CDR2 FQNEAQ, per germline (reference sequence). Trimming left V 4 bases short and J 4 bases short, with 13 bases between. This CDR3 comprises 15 residues.

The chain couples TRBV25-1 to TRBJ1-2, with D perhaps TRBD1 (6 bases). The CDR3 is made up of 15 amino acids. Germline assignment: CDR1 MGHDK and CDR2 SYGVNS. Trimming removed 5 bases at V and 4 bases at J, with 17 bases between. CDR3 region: CASSPSLRGLYGYTF. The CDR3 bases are TGTGCCAGCAGTCCCTCCCTCAGGGGACTCTATGGCTACACCTTC.

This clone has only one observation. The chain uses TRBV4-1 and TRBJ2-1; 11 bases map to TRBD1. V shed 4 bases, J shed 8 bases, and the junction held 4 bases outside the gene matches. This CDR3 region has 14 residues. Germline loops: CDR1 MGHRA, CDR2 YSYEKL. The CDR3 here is CASSPGQGAYEQFF. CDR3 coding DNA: TGCGCCAGCAGCCCTGGACAGGGGGCTTATGAGCAGTTCTTC.

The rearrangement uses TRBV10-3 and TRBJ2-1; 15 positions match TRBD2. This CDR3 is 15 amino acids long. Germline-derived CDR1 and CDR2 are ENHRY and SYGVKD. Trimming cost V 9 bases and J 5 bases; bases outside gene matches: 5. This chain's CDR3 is CAIRTSGGGDNEQFF. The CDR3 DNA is TGTGCCATTCGGACTAGCGGGGGGGGTGACAATGAGCAGTTCTTC.

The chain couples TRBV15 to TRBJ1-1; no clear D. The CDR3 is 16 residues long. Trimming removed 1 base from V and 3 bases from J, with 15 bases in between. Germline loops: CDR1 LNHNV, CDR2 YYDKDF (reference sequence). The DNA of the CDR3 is TGTGCCACCAGCAGAGGACTCGAGGGTTTGGACACTGAAGCTTTCTTT. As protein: CATSRGLEGLDTEAFF.